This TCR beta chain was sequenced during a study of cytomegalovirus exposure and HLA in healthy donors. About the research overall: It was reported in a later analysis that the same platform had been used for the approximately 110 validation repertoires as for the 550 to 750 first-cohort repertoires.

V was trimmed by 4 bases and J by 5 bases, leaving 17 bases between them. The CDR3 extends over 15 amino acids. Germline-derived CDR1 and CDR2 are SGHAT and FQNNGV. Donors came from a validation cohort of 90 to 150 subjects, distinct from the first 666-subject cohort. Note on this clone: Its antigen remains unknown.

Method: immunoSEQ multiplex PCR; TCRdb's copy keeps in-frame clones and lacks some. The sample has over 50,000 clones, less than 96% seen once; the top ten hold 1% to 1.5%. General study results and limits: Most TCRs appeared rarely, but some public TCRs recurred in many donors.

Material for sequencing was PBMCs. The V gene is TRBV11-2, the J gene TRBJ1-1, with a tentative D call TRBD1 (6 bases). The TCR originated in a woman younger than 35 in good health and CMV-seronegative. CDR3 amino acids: CASSSLGGPRTEAFF. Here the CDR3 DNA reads TGTGCCAGCAGCTCCCTCGGGGGGCCCCGGACTGAAGCTTTCTTT.